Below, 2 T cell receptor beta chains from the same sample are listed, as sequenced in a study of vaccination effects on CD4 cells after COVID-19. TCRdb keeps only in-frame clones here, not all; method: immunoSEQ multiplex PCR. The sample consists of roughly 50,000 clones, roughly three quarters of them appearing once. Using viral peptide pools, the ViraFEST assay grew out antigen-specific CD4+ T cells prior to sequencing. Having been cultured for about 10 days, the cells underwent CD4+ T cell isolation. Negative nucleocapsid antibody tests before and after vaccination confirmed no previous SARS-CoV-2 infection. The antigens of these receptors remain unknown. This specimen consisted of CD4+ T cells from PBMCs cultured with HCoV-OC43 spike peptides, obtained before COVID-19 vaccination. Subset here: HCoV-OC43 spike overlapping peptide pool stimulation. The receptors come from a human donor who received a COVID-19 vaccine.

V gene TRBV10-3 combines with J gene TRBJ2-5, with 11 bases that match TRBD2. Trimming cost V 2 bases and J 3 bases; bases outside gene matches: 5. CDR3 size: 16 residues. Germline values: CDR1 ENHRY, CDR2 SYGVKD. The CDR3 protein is CAISETVAGGEETQYF. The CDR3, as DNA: TGTGCCATCAGTGAGACGGTAGCGGGGGGGGAAGAGACCCAGTACTTC.

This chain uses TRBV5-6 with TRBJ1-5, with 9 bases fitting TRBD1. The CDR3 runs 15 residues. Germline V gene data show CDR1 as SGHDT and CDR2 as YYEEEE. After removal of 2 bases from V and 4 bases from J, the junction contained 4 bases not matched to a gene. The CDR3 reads CASSFGTGLNQPQHF. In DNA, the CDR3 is TGTGCCAGCAGCTTCGGGACAGGGTTGAATCAGCCCCAGCATTTT.